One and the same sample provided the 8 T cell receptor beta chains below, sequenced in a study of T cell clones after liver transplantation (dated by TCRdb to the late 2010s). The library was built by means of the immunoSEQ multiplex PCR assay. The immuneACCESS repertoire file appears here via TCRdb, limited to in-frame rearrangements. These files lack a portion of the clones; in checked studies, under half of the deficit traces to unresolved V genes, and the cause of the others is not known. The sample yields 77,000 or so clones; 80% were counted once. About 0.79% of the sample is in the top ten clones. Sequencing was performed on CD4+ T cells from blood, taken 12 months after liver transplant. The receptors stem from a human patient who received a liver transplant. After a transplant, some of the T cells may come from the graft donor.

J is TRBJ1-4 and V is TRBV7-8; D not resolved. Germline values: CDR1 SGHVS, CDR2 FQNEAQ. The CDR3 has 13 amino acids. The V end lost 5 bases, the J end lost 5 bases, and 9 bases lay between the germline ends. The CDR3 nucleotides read TGTGCCAGCAGCCTCTCCCCAAATGAAAAACTGTTTTTT. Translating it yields CASSLSPNEKLFF.

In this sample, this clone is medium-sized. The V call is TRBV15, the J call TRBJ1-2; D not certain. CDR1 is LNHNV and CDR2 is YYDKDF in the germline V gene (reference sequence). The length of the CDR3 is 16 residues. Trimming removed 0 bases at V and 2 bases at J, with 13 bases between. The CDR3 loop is CATSRDLTGSNYGYTF. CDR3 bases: TGTGCCACCAGCAGAGATTTAACCGGCAGCAACTATGGCTACACCTTC.

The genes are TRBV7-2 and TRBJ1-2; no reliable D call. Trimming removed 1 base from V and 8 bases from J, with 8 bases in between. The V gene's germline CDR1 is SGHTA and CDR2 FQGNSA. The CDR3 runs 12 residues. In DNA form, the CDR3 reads TGTGCCAGCAGCTTAGGACCCCCAGGCTACACCTTC. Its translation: CASSLGPPGYTF.

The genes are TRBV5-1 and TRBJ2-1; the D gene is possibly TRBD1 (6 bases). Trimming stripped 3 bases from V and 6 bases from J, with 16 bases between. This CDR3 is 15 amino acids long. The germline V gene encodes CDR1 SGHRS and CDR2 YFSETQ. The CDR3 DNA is TGCGCCAGCAGCTCCGACAGGCCGGCCGGCAATGAGCAGTTCTTC. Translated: CASSSDRPAGNEQFF.

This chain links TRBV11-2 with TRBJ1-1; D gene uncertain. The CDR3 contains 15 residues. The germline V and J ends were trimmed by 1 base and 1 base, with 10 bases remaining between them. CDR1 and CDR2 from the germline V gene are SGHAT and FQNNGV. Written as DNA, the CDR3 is TGTGCCAGCAGCTTAGTTCGGGTGGCGAACACTGAAGCTTTCTTT. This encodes CASSLVRVANTEAFF.

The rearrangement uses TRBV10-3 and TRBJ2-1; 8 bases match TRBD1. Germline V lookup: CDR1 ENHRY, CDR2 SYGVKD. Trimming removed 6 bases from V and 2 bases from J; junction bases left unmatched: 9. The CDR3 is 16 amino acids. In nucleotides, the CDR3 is TGTGCCATCAGCGGTAGTGGGACAGGTGCCTACAATGAGCAGTTCTTC. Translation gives CAISGSGTGAYNEQFF.

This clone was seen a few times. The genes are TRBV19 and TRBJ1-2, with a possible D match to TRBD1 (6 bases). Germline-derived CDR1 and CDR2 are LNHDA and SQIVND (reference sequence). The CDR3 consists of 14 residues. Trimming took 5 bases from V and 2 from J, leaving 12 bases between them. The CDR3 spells CASSAQGTNYGYTF. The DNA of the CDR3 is TGTGCCAGTAGTGCACAGGGAACCAACTATGGCTACACCTTC.

CDR3 amino acids: CASSVNYEQYF. As DNA, the CDR3 is TGTGCCAGTAGTGTCAACTACGAGCAGTACTTC. The chain joins TRBV19 to TRBJ2-7, with D hard to call. This CDR3 comprises 11 residues. CDR1 is LNHDA, CDR2 SQIVND, per germline (reference sequence). V shed 5 bases and J shed 3 bases, with 5 bases lying between them.